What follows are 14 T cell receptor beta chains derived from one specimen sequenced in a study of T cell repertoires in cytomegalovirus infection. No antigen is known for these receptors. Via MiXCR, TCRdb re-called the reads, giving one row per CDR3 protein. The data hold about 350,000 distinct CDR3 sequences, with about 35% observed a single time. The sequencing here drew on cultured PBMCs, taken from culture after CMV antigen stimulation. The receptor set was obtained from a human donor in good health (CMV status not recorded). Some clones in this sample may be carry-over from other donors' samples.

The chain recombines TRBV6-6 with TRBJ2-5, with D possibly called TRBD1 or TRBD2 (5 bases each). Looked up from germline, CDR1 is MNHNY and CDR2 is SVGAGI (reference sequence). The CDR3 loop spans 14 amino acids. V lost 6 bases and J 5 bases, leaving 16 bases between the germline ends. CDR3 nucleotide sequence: TGTGCCAGCAGGAACCGGGACGCCGCCGAGACCCAGTACTTC. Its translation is CASRNRDAAETQYF.

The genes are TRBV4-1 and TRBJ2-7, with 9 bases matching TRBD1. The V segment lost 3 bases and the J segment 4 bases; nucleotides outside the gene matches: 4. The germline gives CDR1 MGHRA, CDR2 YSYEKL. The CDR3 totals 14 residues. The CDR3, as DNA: TGCGCCAGCAGCCAGCCGGGACAGGGTTACGAGCAGTACGTC. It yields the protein CASSQPGQGYEQYV.

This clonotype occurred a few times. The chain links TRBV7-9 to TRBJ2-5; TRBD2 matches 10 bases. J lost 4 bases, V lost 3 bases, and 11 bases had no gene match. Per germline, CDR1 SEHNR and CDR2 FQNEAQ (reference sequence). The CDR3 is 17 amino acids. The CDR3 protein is CASSFLAGVVGGETQYF. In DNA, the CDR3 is TGTGCCAGCAGCTTCCTAGCGGGAGTCGTCGGTGGAGAGACCCAGTACTTC.

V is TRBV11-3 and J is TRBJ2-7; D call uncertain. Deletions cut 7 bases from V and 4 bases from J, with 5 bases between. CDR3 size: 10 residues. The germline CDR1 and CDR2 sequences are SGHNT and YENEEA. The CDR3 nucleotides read TGTGCCAGCATCGGATACGAGCAGTACGTC. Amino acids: CASIGYEQYV.

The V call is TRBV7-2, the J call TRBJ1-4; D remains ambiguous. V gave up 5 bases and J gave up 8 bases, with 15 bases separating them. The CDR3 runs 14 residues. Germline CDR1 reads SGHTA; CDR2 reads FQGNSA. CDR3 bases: TGTGCCAGCAGCGAGCACCGTGGTCCGGAAAAACTGTTTTTT. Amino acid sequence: CASSEHRGPEKLFF.

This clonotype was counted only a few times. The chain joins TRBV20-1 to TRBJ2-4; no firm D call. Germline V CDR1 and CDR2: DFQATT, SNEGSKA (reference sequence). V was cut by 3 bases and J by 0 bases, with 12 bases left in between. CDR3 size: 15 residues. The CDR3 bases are TGCAGTGCTAGCTCTTGGTCCGTAGCCAAAAACATTCAGTACTTC. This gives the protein CSASSWSVAKNIQYF.

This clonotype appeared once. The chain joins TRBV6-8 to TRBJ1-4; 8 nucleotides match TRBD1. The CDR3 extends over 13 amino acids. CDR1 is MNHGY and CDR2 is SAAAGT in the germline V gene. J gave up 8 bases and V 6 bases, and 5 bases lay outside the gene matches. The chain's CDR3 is CASSSGGGEKLFF. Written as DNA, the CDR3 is TGTGCCAGCAGCTCAGGGGGCGGGGAAAAACTGTTTTTT.

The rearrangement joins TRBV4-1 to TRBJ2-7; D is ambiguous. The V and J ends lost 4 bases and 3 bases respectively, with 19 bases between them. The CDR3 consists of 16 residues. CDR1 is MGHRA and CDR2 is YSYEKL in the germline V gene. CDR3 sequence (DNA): TGCGCCAGCAGCCCCCTACCCCCGGGCAGAGGCTACGAGCAGTACTTC. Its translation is CASSPLPPGRGYEQYF.

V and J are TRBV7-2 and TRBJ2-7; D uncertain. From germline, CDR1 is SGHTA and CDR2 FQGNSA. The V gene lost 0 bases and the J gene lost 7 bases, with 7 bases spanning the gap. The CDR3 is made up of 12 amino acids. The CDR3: CASSLALGEQYV. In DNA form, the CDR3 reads TGTGCCAGCAGCTTAGCCTTAGGGGAGCAGTACGTC.

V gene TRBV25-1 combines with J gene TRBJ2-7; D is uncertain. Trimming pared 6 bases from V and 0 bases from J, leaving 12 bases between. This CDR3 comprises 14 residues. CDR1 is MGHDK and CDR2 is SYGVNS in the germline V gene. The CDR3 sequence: CASSLSWTSYEQYF. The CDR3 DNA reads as TGTGCCAGCAGCCTATCGTGGACCTCCTACGAGCAGTACTTC.

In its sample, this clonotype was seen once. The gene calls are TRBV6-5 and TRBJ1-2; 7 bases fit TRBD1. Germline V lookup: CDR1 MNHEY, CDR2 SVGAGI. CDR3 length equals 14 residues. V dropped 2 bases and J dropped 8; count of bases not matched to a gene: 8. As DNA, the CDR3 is TGTGCCAGCAGTTACCAGGGACAGCGCAGGGGCTACACCTTC. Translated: CASSYQGQRRGYTF.

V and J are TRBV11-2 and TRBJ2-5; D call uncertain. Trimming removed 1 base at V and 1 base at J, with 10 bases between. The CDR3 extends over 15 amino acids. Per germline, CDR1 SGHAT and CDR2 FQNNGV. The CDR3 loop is CASSLGSSTQETQYF. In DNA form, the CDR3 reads TGTGCCAGCAGCTTAGGTAGCTCGACCCAAGAGACCCAGTACTTC.

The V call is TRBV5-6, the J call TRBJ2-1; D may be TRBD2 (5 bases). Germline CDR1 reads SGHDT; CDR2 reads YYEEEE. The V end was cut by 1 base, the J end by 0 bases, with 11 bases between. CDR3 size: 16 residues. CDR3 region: CASSLYRGDSYNEQFF. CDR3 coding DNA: TGTGCCAGCAGCTTGTATCGGGGTGACTCCTACAATGAGCAGTTCTTC. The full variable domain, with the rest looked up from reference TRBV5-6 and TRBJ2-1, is DAGVTQSPTHLIKTRGQQVTLRCSPKSGHDTVSWYQQALGQGPQFIFQYYEEEERQRGNFPDRFSGHQFPNYSSELNVNALLLGDSALYLCASSLYRGDSYNEQFFGPGTRLTVL.

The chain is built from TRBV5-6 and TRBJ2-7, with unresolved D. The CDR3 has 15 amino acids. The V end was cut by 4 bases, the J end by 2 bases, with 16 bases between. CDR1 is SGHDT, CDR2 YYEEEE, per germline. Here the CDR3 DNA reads TGTGCCAGCAGCCGGCTCGCTGGCGGTACCTACGAGCAGTACGTC. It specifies CASSRLAGGTYEQYV.